The sequence of this T cell receptor beta chain was determined in a study of T cell responses to AZD1222 COVID-19 vaccine. Concerning this clone itself: The antigen remains undetermined.

Sequencing used immunoSEQ multiplex PCR; TCRdb keeps in-frame clones, though not all of them. The sample shows 150,000 to 200,000 clones, over 75% of them seen only once. Study observations and caveats: Clonal diversity may have been underestimated, and the donors were mostly white British, with more females than males. Spike-specific TCR repertoires showed rising breadth and depth after two AZD1222 doses.

The CDR3 spans 15 residues. The V gene end was trimmed by 3 bases and the J gene end by 1 base; junction bases not matched to a gene: 5. Germline CDR1 is SEHNR and CDR2 is FQNEAQ (reference sequence). The sample in question was peripheral blood, obtained on day 0 of AZD1222 vaccination. The receptor comes from an adult in good health. The chain joins TRBV7-9 to TRBJ1-1; 7 bases agree with TRBD1. The CDR3 region has the DNA TGTGCCAGCAGCTTCCTGCGGGACAGGAACACTGAAGCTTTCTTT. Protein: CASSFLRDRNTEAFF. The full variable domain, with the rest looked up from reference TRBV7-9 and TRBJ1-1, is DTGVSQNPRHKITKRGQNVTFRCDPISEHNRLYWYRQTLGQGPEFLTYFQNEAQLEKSRLLSDRFSAERPKGSFSTLEIQRTEQGDSAMYLCASSFLRDRNTEAFFGQGTRLTVV.